These T cell receptor beta chains were read from a single sample in a study of cytomegalovirus exposure and HLA in healthy donors. Sequencing was performed with immunoSEQ multiplex PCR; in TCRdb, only in-frame clones are kept and a portion is missing. The table lists around 200,000 clones, around 78% of them singletons, with 2% to 2.5% in the top ten. The sequenced sample was PBMCs. These receptors all stem from a young woman in good health and CMV-seropositive. The CDR3 runs from the conserved cysteine through the conserved F or W. The D gene is left open where the match is weak. Not all rows give a size; the values are once, few, many and, for expanded clones, a class.

once,TRBD2,TRBV9,TRBJ2-7,TGTGCCAGCAGCCCCCGGACTAGCGGGACCTACGAGCAGTACTTC,CASSPRTSGTYEQYF
-,TRBD1,TRBV5-1,TRBJ2-7,TGCGCCAGCAGCTCGAGTCCAGTACAGGGGCTGTCCTACGAGCAGTACTTC,CASSSSPVQGLSYEQYF
-,-,TRBV6-4,TRBJ2-2,TGTGCCAGCAGTGTTCTCGTGAACACCGGGGAGCTGTTTTTT,CASSVLVNTGELFF
-,-,TRBV6-5,TRBJ1-6,TGTGCCAGCAGTCGTCCCCTCTCCTATAATTCACCCCTCCACTTT,CASSRPLSYNSPLHF
few,TRBD1,TRBV6-5,TRBJ2-1,TGTGCCAGCAGTGAACAGGGGCCAAGCAATGAGCAGTTCTTC,CASSEQGPSNEQFF
few,TRBD1,TRBV29-1,TRBJ1-2,TGCAGCGCAAATCAGGGGGCGCGTGGTGGCTACACCTTC,CSANQGARGGYTF
-,TRBD1,TRBV5-1,TRBJ1-2,TGCGCCAGCAGCTTAAGACAGGGTCGGAGCTATGGCTACACCTTC,CASSLRQGRSYGYTF
-,TRBD1,TRBV11-2,TRBJ1-2,TGTGCCAGCAGCTTAATGAGACAGGGTAACTATGGCTACACCTTC,CASSLMRQGNYGYTF
-,-,TRBV7-2,TRBJ1-4,TGTGCCAGCAGCCCCGGTACAACTAATGAAAAACTGTTTTTT,CASSPGTTNEKLFF
once,TRBD1,TRBV6-5,TRBJ2-7,TGTGCCAGCAGTCCGGGACAGGGTAGACTCGAGCAGTACTTC,CASSPGQGRLEQYF
-,-,TRBV19,TRBJ1-5,TGTGCCAGTAGTATTCGCAGGTCCCATCAGCCCCAGCATTTT,CASSIRRSHQPQHF
-,TRBD1,TRBV4-3,TRBJ1-2,TGCGCCAGCAGCCAAGGTTTGACAGGGGCATATGGCTACACCTTC,CASSQGLTGAYGYTF
few,TRBD2,TRBV5-5,TRBJ2-1,TGTGCCAGCAGCTTTTTTACTAGCGGGGGGGCGGCCCATGAGCAGTTCTTC,CASSFFTSGGAAHEQFF
once,-,TRBV19,TRBJ1-1,TGTGCCAGTAGGAAAGGAGGGGACACTGAAGCTTTCTTT,CASRKGGDTEAFF
-,TRBD1,TRBV28,TRBJ1-4,TGTGCCAGCAGTGCATTCAGGGGGACTGAAAAACTGTTTTTT,CASSAFRGTEKLFF
-,-,TRBV10-1,TRBJ1-5,TGCGCCAGCAGTGAAGGGGTCAATCAGCCCCAGCATTTT,CASSEGVNQPQHF
few,-,TRBV6-6,TRBJ2-3,TGTGCCAGCAGTTCCCACACAGATACGCAGTATTTT,CASSSHTDTQYF
-,-,TRBV7-9,TRBJ1-4,TGTGCCAGCAGCTTAAGCACTGAGAGGCTGTTTTTT,CASSLSTERLFF
-,-,TRBV30,TRBJ2-7,TGTGCCTGGAGTATAGACAGTGAGCAGTACTTC,CAWSIDSEQYF
once,-,TRBV10-3,TRBJ1-1,TGTGCCATCAGTGAGGTCCGACTTAGCACTGAAGCTTTCTTT,CAISEVRLSTEAFF
-,-,TRBV5-6,TRBJ2-5,TGTGCCAGCAGCGGCCCCGGGGCCCAGTACTTC,CASSGPGAQYF
once,-,TRBV10-1,TRBJ1-4,TGCGCCAGCAGTGACCGGAATGAAAAACTGTTTTTT,CASSDRNEKLFF
-,-,TRBV19,TRBJ2-4,TGTGCCAGTAGTATAGTTTCCCTAGCCAAAAACATTCAGTACTTC,CASSIVSLAKNIQYF
once,-,TRBV5-1,TRBJ2-7,TGCGCCAGCAGCTCCCGGAGGGACAGTTCCTACGAGCAGTACTTC,CASSSRRDSSYEQYF
-,-,TRBV5-6,TRBJ2-7,TGTGCCAGCAGCTCCCGGGGAAACTCCTACGAGCAGTACTTC,CASSSRGNSYEQYF
-,-,TRBV30,TRBJ1-2,TGTGCCTGGAGTGTAGGCAGCGGAGGCTACACCTTC,CAWSVGSGGYTF
-,-,TRBV4-3,TRBJ1-2,TGCGCCAGCAGCCAAGATGCCCGGGGGGCTCGCGGCTACACCTTC,CASSQDARGARGYTF
-,-,TRBV21-1,TRBJ1-1,TGTGCCAGCATCCTATCGCGAGATGAAGCTTTCTTT,CASILSRDEAFF
few,TRBD1,TRBV15,TRBJ1-4,TGTGCCACCAGCAGAGATCGGACAGGTAGCGAAAAACTGTTTTTT,CATSRDRTGSEKLFF
-,-,TRBV6-5,TRBJ1-2,TGTGCCAGCAGTTACTCGGACAGCTATGGCTACACCTTC,CASSYSDSYGYTF
-,-,TRBV5-1,TRBJ2-7,TGCGCCAGCAGCAAGGGTGGGGAGCGACAGGCCTACGAGCAGTACTTC,CASSKGGERQAYEQYF
-,TRBD1,TRBV7-2,TRBJ1-2,TGTGCCAGCAGCTTAGGACAGGGTTACGGCTACACCTTC,CASSLGQGYGYTF
-,TRBD1,TRBV30,TRBJ2-6,TGTGCCTGGGCCCGGGACAGGATGGCTGGGGCCAACGTCCTGACTTTC,CAWARDRMAGANVLTF
-,-,TRBV28,TRBJ2-7,TGTGCCAGCAGTTCTCCAGGGGCCGGAGACGAGCAGTACTTC,CASSSPGAGDEQYF
-,TRBD1,TRBV13,TRBJ1-1,TGTGCCAGCAGCTTAGTCCCAGGACAGGGTGAAGCTTTCTTT,CASSLVPGQGEAFF
few,-,TRBV2,TRBJ1-4,TGTGCCAGCATGAGTATGCAGGAGGGTGAAAAACTGTTTTTT,CASMSMQEGEKLFF
-,-,TRBV5-4,TRBJ1-2,TGTGCCGCAACGGGAGTGGGGGTTTTCGGCTACACCTTC,CAATGVGVFGYTF
-,-,TRBV19,TRBJ2-7,TGTGCCAGTAGTATAGATAGCGGCTCCTACGAGCAGTACTTC,CASSIDSGSYEQYF
-,-,TRBV5-8,TRBJ2-2,TGTGCCAGCAGCCGCTACGGACAGACGAACACCGGGGAGCTGTTTTTT,CASSRYGQTNTGELFF
-,-,TRBV7-8,TRBJ1-2,TGTGCCAGCAGCTTAAACAGCGGTGGCTACACCTTC,CASSLNSGGYTF
few,TRBD1,TRBV5-5,TRBJ1-4,TGTGCCAGCAGCGGGGACAGGGGCGAAAAACTGTTTTTT,CASSGDRGEKLFF
-,-,TRBV7-2,TRBJ1-4,TGTGCCAGCAGCTTACAGCGGTCTTCTAATGAAAAACTGTTTTTT,CASSLQRSSNEKLFF
once,TRBD1,TRBV28,TRBJ1-2,TGTGCCAGCATTCTCCCAGGGGGCTTCAGCTATGGCTACACCTTC,CASILPGGFSYGYTF
-,-,TRBV4-3,TRBJ2-7,TGCGCCAGCAGCCAAGAAGAACAGGTCTCCTACGAGCAGTACTTC,CASSQEEQVSYEQYF
-,-,TRBV5-1,TRBJ2-5,TGCGCCAGCAGCTTGGCGTCGGGGGTCCAAGAGACCCAGTACTTC,CASSLASGVQETQYF
-,-,TRBV5-4,TRBJ1-4,TGTGCCAGCAGTACCACGGGGGTTGGGGAAAAACTGTTTTTT,CASSTTGVGEKLFF
-,-,TRBV27,TRBJ1-5,TGTGCCAGCAGTTTTAACAGTCTGTCGAATCAGCCCCAGCATTTT,CASSFNSLSNQPQHF
-,TRBD1,TRBV13,TRBJ1-1,TGTGCCAGCAGCCCCCGGACAGGGGTAAACACTGAAGCTTTCTTT,CASSPRTGVNTEAFF
few,-,TRBV4-3,TRBJ1-2,TGCGCCAGCAGCCAAGCAGTAACCTATGGCTACACCTTC,CASSQAVTYGYTF
-,-,TRBV18,TRBJ1-2,TGTGCCAGCTCACTCAGGAACCGGGACACCTCTAACTATGGCTACACCTTC,CASSLRNRDTSNYGYTF
once,TRBD2,TRBV5-1,TRBJ2-5,TGCGCCAGCAGCGAGACTAGCGGGGGTGAGACCCAGTACTTC,CASSETSGGETQYF
few,TRBD1,TRBV7-8,TRBJ2-3,TGTGCCAGCAGCTTGACAGGGGGTCACACAGATACGCAGTATTTT,CASSLTGGHTDTQYF
-,-,TRBV27,TRBJ2-7,TGTGCCAGCAGTTTATCGATTGGAGTCCAGGGAACCTACGAGCAGTACTTC,CASSLSIGVQGTYEQYF
-,-,TRBV6-5,TRBJ1-2,TGTGCCAGCAGTTACTCTAGGGATGGGGCCTATGGCTACACCTTC,CASSYSRDGAYGYTF
few,-,TRBV7-9,TRBJ2-1,TGTGCCAGCAGCTTAGGGGGAGATTACAATGAGCAGTTCTTC,CASSLGGDYNEQFF
-,-,TRBV28,TRBJ1-1,TGTGCCAGCAGCCCCAGGGTACAGAACACTGAAGCTTTCTTT,CASSPRVQNTEAFF
once,TRBD1,TRBV9,TRBJ1-6,TGTGCCAGCAGCACACAACCGGGACAGGTGGGATCACCCCTCCACTTT,CASSTQPGQVGSPLHF
-,TRBD1,TRBV7-2,TRBJ2-5,TGTGCCAGCAGCCGTTCTATACGACAGGGCCAAGAGACCCAGTACTTC,CASSRSIRQGQETQYF
-,TRBD1,TRBV7-6,TRBJ1-5,TGTGCCAGCAGCGACAGGGCGGGTCAGCCCCAGCATTTT,CASSDRAGQPQHF